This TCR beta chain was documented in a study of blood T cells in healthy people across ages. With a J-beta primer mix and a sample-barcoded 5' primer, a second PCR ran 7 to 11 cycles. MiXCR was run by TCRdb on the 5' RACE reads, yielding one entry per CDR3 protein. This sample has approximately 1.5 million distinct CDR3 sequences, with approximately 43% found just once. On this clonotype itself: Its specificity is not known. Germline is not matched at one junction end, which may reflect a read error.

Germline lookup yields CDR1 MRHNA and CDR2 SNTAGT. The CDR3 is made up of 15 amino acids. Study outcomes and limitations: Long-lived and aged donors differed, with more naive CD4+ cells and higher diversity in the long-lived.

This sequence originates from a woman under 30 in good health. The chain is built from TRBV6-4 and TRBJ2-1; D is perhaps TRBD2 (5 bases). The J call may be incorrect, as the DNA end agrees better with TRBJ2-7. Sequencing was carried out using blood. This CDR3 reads CVSSENPGDYNEQYF. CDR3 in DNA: TGTGTCAGCAGTGAGAACCCAGGTGACTACAATGAGCAGTACTTC.